The T cell receptor (beta chain) described here comes from a study of metastatic and nonmetastatic thyroid tumors. Study-level results: Within blood and tumor, benign nodules reportedly had significantly lower TCR beta diversity than malignant thyroid tumors did.

This clone was counted ten times or more. No antigen is known for it. No treatment of any kind had been given to any patient before thyroid surgery. TCRdb re-called the PCR reads via MiXCR. The table shows 20,000 to 25,000 clones, with approximately 24% occurring only once. Trimming left V 8 bases short and J 7 bases short, with 14 bases between. The germline V gene has CDR1 MDHEN and CDR2 SYDVKM. The CDR3 runs to 13 residues. The sequenced sample consisted of tumor tissue. The TCR originated in a female donor with papillary thyroid cancer or a benign thyroid nodule (not recorded which). Some clones in this sample may be carry-over from other donors' samples. This rearrangement joins TRBV28 to TRBJ1-4, with D perhaps TRBD1 (5 bases). CDR3 protein: CASGADAGEKLFF. The DNA of the CDR3 is TGTGCCAGCGGGGCGGACGCGGGTGAAAAACTGTTTTTT.